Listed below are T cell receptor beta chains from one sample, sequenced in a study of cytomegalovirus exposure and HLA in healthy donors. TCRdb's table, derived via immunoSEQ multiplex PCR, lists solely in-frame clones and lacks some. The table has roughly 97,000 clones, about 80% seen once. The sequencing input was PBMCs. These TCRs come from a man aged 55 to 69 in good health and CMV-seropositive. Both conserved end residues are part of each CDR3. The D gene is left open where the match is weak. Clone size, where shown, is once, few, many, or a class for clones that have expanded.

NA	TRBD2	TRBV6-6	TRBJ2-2	CASSSGGPGTGELFF	TGTGCCAGCAGTTCGGGGGGGCCCGGCACCGGGGAGCTGTTTTTT
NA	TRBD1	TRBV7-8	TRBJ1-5	CASSPGDSTNQPQHF	TGTGCCAGCAGCCCGGGGGACAGCACCAATCAGCCCCAGCATTTT
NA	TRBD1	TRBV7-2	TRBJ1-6	CASSPRSQGFNSPLHF	TGTGCCAGCAGCCCACGGTCACAGGGGTTTAATTCACCCCTCCACTTT
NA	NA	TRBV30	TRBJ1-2	CAWSATTGSRSYGYTF	TGTGCCTGGAGTGCGACTACAGGGTCGAGGAGCTATGGCTACACCTTC
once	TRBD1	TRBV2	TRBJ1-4	CASSYRGTNEKLFF	TGTGCCAGCTCGTACAGGGGAACTAATGAAAAACTGTTTTTT
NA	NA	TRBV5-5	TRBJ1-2	CASSLGAQNYGYTF	TGTGCCAGCAGCTTGGGTGCGCAAAACTATGGCTACACCTTC
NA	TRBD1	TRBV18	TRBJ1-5	CASSLTGTNQPQHF	TGTGCCAGCTCTTTGACAGGGACCAATCAGCCCCAGCATTTT
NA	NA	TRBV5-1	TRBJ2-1	CASSLDNQNEQFF	TGCGCCAGCAGCTTGGACAACCAGAATGAGCAGTTCTTC
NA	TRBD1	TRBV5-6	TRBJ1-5	CASSFRDSSRNQPQHF	TGTGCCAGCAGCTTCCGGGACAGCTCCAGAAATCAGCCCCAGCATTTT
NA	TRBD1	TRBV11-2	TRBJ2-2	CASRPGTGVSGELFF	TGTGCCAGCAGGCCCGGGACAGGGGTCTCCGGGGAGCTGTTTTTT
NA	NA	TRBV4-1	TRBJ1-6	CASSHPGGEGNSPLHF	TGCGCCAGCAGCCACCCCGGGGGGGAGGGGAATTCACCCCTCCACTTT
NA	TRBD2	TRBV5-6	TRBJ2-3	CASSLSGGATDTQYF	TGTGCCAGCAGCCTTAGCGGGGGGGCCACAGATACGCAGTATTTT
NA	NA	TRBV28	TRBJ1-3	CASSLSTVGNTIYF	TGTGCCAGCAGTTTATCGACAGTAGGAAACACCATATATTTT
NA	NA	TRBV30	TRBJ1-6	CAWSVTGGRGSPLHF	TGTGCCTGGAGTGTAACGGGGGGAAGAGGTTCACCCCTCCACTTT
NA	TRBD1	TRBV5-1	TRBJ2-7	CASSPVGQVIYEQYF	TGCGCCAGCAGCCCCGTCGGACAGGTAATCTACGAGCAGTACTTC
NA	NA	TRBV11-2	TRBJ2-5	CASSPGGTEIETQYF	TGTGCCAGCAGCCCCGGAGGGACAGAGATAGAGACCCAGTACTTC
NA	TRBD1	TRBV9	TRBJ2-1	CASSVEGRDRYYNEQFF	TGTGCCAGCAGCGTAGAGGGGCGGGACAGGTACTACAATGAGCAGTTCTTC
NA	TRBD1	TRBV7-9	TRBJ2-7	CASSPGQGGSYEQYF	TGTGCCAGCAGCCCGGGACAGGGCGGCTCCTACGAGCAGTACTTC
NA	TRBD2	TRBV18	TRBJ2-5	CASSPPSGGYQETQYF	TGTGCCAGCTCACCACCGAGCGGGGGGTACCAAGAGACCCAGTACTTC
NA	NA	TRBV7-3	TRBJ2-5	CASSRGGVSGETQYF	TGTGCCAGCAGCCGAGGGGGGGTTTCGGGAGAGACCCAGTACTTC
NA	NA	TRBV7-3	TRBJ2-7	CASSLNEGTEQYF	TGTGCCAGCAGCTTAAATGAGGGTACCGAGCAGTACTTC
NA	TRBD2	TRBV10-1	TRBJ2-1	CASSRGGGPYNEQFF	TGCGCCAGCAGTCGAGGCGGGGGTCCCTACAATGAGCAGTTCTTC
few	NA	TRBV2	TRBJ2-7	CARSRGVTYEQYF	TGTGCCAGGTCCAGGGGAGTTACCTACGAGCAGTACTTC
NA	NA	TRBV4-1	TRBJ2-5	CASSQEGPPQETQYF	TGCGCCAGCAGCCAAGAGGGGCCCCCCCAAGAGACCCAGTACTTC
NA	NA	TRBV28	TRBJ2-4	CASSSTHSRRGNIQYF	TGTGCCAGCAGTTCCACTCACAGTCGACGGGGAAACATTCAGTACTTC
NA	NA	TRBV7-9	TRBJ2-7	CASEPGPYEQYF	TGTGCCAGCGAGCCAGGGCCCTACGAGCAGTACTTC
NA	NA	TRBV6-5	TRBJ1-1	CASSELGADAFF	TGTGCCAGCAGTGAACTGGGGGCGGACGCTTTCTTT
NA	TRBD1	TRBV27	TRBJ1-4	CASSSPGTGGEKLFF	TGTGCCAGCAGTTCCCCCGGGACAGGCGGGGAAAAACTGTTTTTT
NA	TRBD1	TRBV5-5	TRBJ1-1	CASRAPGQGSQKAFF	TGTGCCAGCAGGGCGCCGGGACAGGGGTCCCAGAAGGCTTTCTTT
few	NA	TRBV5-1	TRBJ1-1	CASSLSQLNTEAFF	TGCGCCAGCAGCTTGAGTCAGTTGAACACTGAAGCTTTCTTT
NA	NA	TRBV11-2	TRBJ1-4	CASSSDRFNEKLFF	TGTGCCAGCAGCTCAGACAGGTTTAATGAAAAACTGTTTTTT
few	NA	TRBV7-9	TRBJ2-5	CASSLVGGREETQYF	TGTGCCAGCAGCTTAGTTGGGGGGAGAGAAGAGACCCAGTACTTC
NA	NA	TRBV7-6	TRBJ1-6	CASSLVGGQSSSYNSPLHF	TGTGCCAGCAGCTTAGTGGGAGGCCAGTCAAGCTCCTATAATTCACCCCTCCACTTT
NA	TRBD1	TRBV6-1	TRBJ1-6	CASSEHGQGMTPLHF	TGTGCCAGCAGTGAGCATGGACAGGGGATGACACCCCTCCACTTT
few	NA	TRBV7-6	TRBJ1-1	CASSLDSLEAFF	TGTGCCAGCAGTCTGGACAGCCTTGAAGCTTTCTTT
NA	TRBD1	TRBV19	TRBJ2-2	CASSIPDRGAGELFF	TGTGCCAGTAGTATCCCGGACAGGGGCGCCGGGGAGCTGTTTTTT
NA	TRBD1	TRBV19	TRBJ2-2	CASGTGPNTGELFF	TGTGCCAGTGGGACAGGGCCGAACACCGGGGAGCTGTTTTTT
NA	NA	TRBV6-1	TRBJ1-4	CASTGIRGGSEKLFF	TGTGCCAGCACTGGAATAAGGGGGGGCAGTGAAAAACTGTTTTTT